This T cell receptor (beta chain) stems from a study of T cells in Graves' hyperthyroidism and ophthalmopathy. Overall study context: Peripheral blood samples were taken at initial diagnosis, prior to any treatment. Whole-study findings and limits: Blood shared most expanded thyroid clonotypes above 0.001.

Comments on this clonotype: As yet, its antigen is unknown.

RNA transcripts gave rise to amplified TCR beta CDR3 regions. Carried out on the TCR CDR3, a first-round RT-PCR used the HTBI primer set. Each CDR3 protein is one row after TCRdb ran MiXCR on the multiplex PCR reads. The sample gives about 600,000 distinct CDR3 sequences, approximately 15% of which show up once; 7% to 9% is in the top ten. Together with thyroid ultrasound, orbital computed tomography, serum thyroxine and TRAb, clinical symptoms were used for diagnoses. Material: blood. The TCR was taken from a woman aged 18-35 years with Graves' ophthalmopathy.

CDR3 region: CATGGTGIYQPQHF. The DNA for the CDR3 is TGTGCCACCGGTGGGACAGGGATCTATCAGCCCCAGCATTTT. The V gene is TRBV24-1, the J gene TRBJ1-5, with 9 nucleotides matching TRBD1. The CDR3 totals 14 residues. Germline V CDR1 and CDR2: KGHDR, SFDVKD. V was pared by 9 bases and J by 5 bases, with 7 bases of the junction left unmatched.